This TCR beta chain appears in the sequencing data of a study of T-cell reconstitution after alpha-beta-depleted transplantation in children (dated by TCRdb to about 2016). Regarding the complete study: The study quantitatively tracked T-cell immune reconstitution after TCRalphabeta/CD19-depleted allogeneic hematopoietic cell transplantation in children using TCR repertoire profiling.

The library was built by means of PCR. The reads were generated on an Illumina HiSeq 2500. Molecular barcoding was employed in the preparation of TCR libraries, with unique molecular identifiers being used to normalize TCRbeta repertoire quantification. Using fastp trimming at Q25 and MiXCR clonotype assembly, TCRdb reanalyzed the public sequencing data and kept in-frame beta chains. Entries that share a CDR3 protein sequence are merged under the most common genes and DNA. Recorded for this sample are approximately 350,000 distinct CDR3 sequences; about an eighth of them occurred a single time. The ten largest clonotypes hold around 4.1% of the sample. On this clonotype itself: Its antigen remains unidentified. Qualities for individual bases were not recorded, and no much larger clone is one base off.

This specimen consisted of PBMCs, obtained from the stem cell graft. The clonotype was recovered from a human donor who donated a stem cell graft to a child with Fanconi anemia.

The sequenced DNA is TGCGCCAGCAGCGTCCAGGGGGGATCTTCACCCCTCCACTTT. Its protein is CASSVQGGSSPLHF. The sequence joins TRBV5-1 to TRBJ1-6; 7 middle bases align to TRBD1. From the germline V gene, CDR1 is SGHRS and CDR2 is YFSETQ. CDR3 length: 14 amino acids, cysteine to phenylalanine. Only the CDR3 portion is preserved as DNA: 42 bases, with reading frame beginning at the first base. V trim: 4 bases; J trim: 9 bases; unmatched bases: 7.